The clone carrying this TCR beta chain was detected only a few times. Its antigen is not identified. CDR1 and CDR2 from the germline V gene are MNHEY and SMNVEV (reference sequence). This CDR3 has 13 amino acids. V lost 7 bases to trimming and J lost 7 bases; unmatched junction nucleotides: 6. The data derive from a study of CD8 T cells in ankylosing spondylitis. Study-level findings and limits: Peripheral blood samples showed relatively rare disease-linked clones, and these clones were CD8+. Disease-linked clones reportedly showed significant enrichment in matched ankylosing spondylitis synovial fluid. Some of the motif variants had earlier been found in reactive arthritis patients' fluid and blood. Ankylosing spondylitis blood appeared to be characterized by a TCR beta motif of roughly eight highly homologous variants.

Scientists made TCR beta libraries using quantitative 5'-RACE with molecular barcodes. TCRdb used MiXCR to reprocess the 5' RACE reads, holding one entry per CDR3 protein. The profile shows more than 300,000 distinct CDR3 sequences, 7% to 9% of them singletons. V gene TRBV27 combines with J gene TRBJ1-4; 7 nucleotides line up with TRBD1. This receptor was identified in a male donor with ankylosing spondylitis. Input material: blood, either unsorted or a sorted T cell fraction (not recorded which). The CDR3 nucleotides are TGTGCCAGCAAGGACAGGAGGAGTGAAAAACTGTTTTTT. It yields the protein CASKDRRSEKLFF.